This T cell receptor beta chain is from a study of T cell repertoires in cytomegalovirus infection. TCRdb reanalysed the reads using MiXCR and keeps one entry per CDR3 protein. The table lists about 500,000 distinct CDR3 sequences, around a third of them singletons. This clonotype was counted many times. Its cognate antigen is unknown. The CDR3 extends over 14 amino acids. Germline CDR1 and CDR2: MNHEY and SMNVEV (reference sequence). Trimming shortened V by 2 bases and J by 3 bases, and 10 bases separated the two germline ends. Sequencing used cultured PBMCs, obtained from culture after CMV antigen stimulation. The receptor was derived from a human donor in good health (CMV status not recorded). Some clones in this sample may be carry-over from other donors' samples. This chain joins TRBV27 and TRBJ1-1; possibly TRBD1 for D (5 bases). The chain's CDR3 is CASSLTGADTEAFF. CDR3 sequence (DNA): TGTGCCAGCAGTTTAACCGGGGCAGACACTGAAGCTTTCTTT.